The clone carrying this T cell receptor (beta chain) was detected only once. The record originates from a study of CD8 T cells in Susac syndrome. Blood CD8+ and CD4+ T cells underwent high-throughput TCR beta sequencing. TEMRA cells were FACS-enriched, with CD8+ and CD4+ T cells isolated negatively. After extraction with the RNeasy kit, about 0.5 to 1 ug of the RNA was reverse transcribed using random hexamers. Amplification of TCR beta CDR3 by immunoSEQ multiplex PCR spanned 54 Vbeta and 13 Jbeta. From the immunoSEQ multiplex PCR reads, TCRdb called clonotypes with MiXCR, one entry per CDR3 protein. Of about 180,000 distinct CDR3 sequences listed, around 96% are singletons. Germline assignment: CDR1 KGHSH and CDR2 LQKENI. V shed 3 bases and J shed 5 bases, with 13 bases lying between them. The length of the CDR3 is 14 residues.

This clonotype was sampled from a human donor with multiple sclerosis. The chain has TRBV18 and TRBJ2-5, with D tentatively TRBD1 or TRBD2 (5 bases each). Sequenced: CD8+ T cells from PBMCs. The CDR3 nucleotides are TGTGCCAGCTCACCCTACGGGGACGGTGAGACCCAGTACTTC. Its translation: CASSPYGDGETQYF.